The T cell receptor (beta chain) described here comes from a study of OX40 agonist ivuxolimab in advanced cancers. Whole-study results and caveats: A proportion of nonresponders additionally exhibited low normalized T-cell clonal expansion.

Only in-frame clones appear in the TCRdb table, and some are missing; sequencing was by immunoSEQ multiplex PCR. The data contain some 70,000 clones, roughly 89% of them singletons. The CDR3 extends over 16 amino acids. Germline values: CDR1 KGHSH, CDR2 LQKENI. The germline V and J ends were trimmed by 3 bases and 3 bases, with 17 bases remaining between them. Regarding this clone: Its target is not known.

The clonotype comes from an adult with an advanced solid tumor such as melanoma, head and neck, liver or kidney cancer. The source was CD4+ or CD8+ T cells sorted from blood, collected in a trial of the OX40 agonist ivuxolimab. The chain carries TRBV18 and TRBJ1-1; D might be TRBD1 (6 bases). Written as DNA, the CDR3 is TGTGCCAGCTCACCTACAGGGCCCGGGGAGTACACTGAAGCTTTCTTT. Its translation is CASSPTGPGEYTEAFF.